The 27 T cell receptor beta chains in this list originate from one sample, sequenced in a study of T cells in Graves' hyperthyroidism and ophthalmopathy. Amplification of TCR beta CDR3 regions was performed using RNA transcripts as template. TCR CDR3 regions were first amplified by RT-PCR with HTBI primers. TCRdb recomputed calls from the multiplex PCR reads with MiXCR, one row per CDR3 protein. The table lists 95,000 to 110,000 distinct CDR3 sequences, around 50% of them singletons. Input material: blood. Receptors were obtained from a man aged 35-49 years with Graves' hyperthyroidism.

V gene TRBV19 combines with J gene TRBJ2-7; 8 bases match TRBD1. With 10 bases clipped from V and 5 bases from J, the junction kept 7 bases outside the gene matches. The CDR3 totals 12 residues. Germline assignment: CDR1 LNHDA and CDR2 SQIVND (reference sequence). The CDR3 loop reads CAISEQGDEQYF. In DNA, the CDR3 is TGTGCCATCTCGGAACAGGGGGACGAGCAGTACTTC.

In this sample, this clonotype turned up many times. The V gene is TRBV7-2, the J gene TRBJ1-3; possibly TRBD1 for D (5 bases). The CDR3 has 16 residues. Germline CDR1 is SGHTA and CDR2 is FQGNSA. Trimming stripped 5 bases from V and 0 bases from J, with 14 bases between. The CDR3 DNA reads TGTGCCAGCAGCACAGCAGGGTCTAGCTCTGGAAACACCATATATTTT. It specifies CASSTAGSSSGNTIYF. The whole variable domain, remainder taken from reference TRBV7-2 and TRBJ1-3, is GAGVSQSPSNKVTEKGKDVELRCDPISGHTALYWYRQSLGQGLEFLIYFQGNSAPDKSGLPSDRFSAERTGGSVSTLTIQRTQQEDSAVYLCASSTAGSSSGNTIYFGEGSWLTVV.

This clonotype was detected ten times or more. V gene TRBV15 combines with J gene TRBJ2-7; D may be TRBD1 or TRBD2 (5 bases each). Trimming removed 0 bases at V and 1 base at J, with 10 bases between. The germline V gene encodes CDR1 LNHNV and CDR2 YYDKDF (reference sequence). The CDR3 contains 15 residues. CDR3 sequence: CATSRDRGYSYEQYF. DNA of the CDR3: TGTGCCACCAGCAGAGATCGGGGCTATTCCTACGAGCAGTACTTC.

This clonotype was seen a few times. The chain has TRBV7-3 and TRBJ2-5, with 7 bases identical to TRBD2. CDR1 is SGHTA, CDR2 FQGTGA, per germline. This CDR3 spans 17 amino acids. Trimming removed 2 bases from V and 5 bases from J; junction bases left unmatched: 14. CDR3 nucleotides: TGTGCCAGCAGCTTAGGGGGGGGGGGGGGGAAATCTGAGACCCAGTACTTC. Residues: CASSLGGGGGKSETQYF.

Of note for this clonotype: With a much larger clone just one base away, this may be a read error. The rearrangement links TRBV2 to TRBJ2-1, with 14 bases that match TRBD2. The CDR3 has 17 residues. Germline values: CDR1 SNHLY, CDR2 FYNNEI. V lost 6 bases and J lost 8; bases outside the gene matches: 12. DNA of the CDR3: TGTGCCAGCAGCCAAGATATTAGGGGACTAGCGGGAGATGAGCAGTTCTTC. This sequence encodes CASSQDIRGLAGDEQFF.

This clonotype was counted at least ten times. The chain employs TRBV11-1 and TRBJ1-1; a possible D gene is TRBD1 (5 bases). Per germline, CDR1 SGHAT and CDR2 FQDESV (reference sequence). The CDR3 consists of 13 residues. V was pared by 7 bases and J by 0 bases, with 9 bases between. CDR3 sequence (DNA): TGTGCCAGCAAGGGGACGATGAACACTGAAGCTTTCTTT. It codes for CASKGTMNTEAFF.

This clonotype was seen ten or more times. The chain recombines TRBV11-3 with TRBJ2-1, with D possibly matching TRBD2 (6 bases). The CDR3 spans 14 residues. The germline V and J ends were trimmed by 1 base and 11 bases, with 15 bases remaining between them. Looked up from germline, CDR1 is SGHNT and CDR2 is YENEEA. In DNA, the CDR3 is TGTGCCAGCAGCTTAGGATCTCCGGGACTTAAGCAGTTCTTC. Its translation is CASSLGSPGLKQFF.

The chain uses TRBV5-1 and TRBJ1-6; D is possibly TRBD1 (6 bases). V lost 4 bases and J lost 6, with 14 bases in between. CDR1 and CDR2 (germline): SGHRS, YFSETQ. The CDR3 has 15 residues. CDR3 residues: CASSGGGGRNSPLHF. CDR3 bases: TGCGCCAGCAGCGGAGGAGGGGGACGTAATTCACCCCTCCACTTT.

This clonotype was seen at least ten times. The rearrangement uses TRBV19 and TRBJ1-2; no reliable D call. CDR1 LNHDA and CDR2 SQIVND come from the germline V gene (reference sequence). This CDR3 spans 12 amino acids. Trimming took off 5 bases at V and 7 bases at J, with 11 bases between the two ends. CDR3 in amino acids: CASSPGLGGYTF. The CDR3 DNA reads as TGTGCCAGTAGTCCGGGGTTGGGTGGCTACACCTTC. Full variable domain (missing parts from reference TRBV19 and TRBJ1-2): DGGITQSPKYLFRKEGQNVTLSCEQNLNHDAMYWYRQDPGQGLRLIYYSQIVNDFQKGDIAEGYSVSREKKESFPLTVTSAQKNPTAFYLCASSPGLGGYTFGSGTRLTVV.

In regard to this clonotype: A much larger clone lies a single base off, so this may be a read error. This likely comes from a read error, as the CDR3 has no conserved phenylalanine or tryptophan at its end. This sequence joins TRBV5-6 and TRBJ1-1, with TRBD1 matching 11 bases. CDR3 length: 16 residues. Germline V gene sequence: CDR1 SGHDT, CDR2 YYEEEE. Trimming cost V 2 bases and J 4 bases; bases outside gene matches: 7. As DNA, the CDR3 is TGTGCCAGCAGCTTACGGACAGGGGGCGCCGGCACTGAAGCTTTCCTT. It translates to CASSLRTGGAGTEAFL.

This clonotype appeared many times. The chain couples TRBV12-3 or TRBV12-4 to TRBJ1-1; possibly TRBD1 for D (5 bases). The V gene lost 5 bases and the J gene lost 5 bases, with 12 bases spanning the gap. The CDR3 has 13 residues. The CDR3 protein is CASSPRDGTEAFF. The CDR3 coding sequence is TGTGCCAGCAGTCCCCGGGACGGGACTGAAGCTTTCTTT.

This clonotype was observed a handful of times. The V gene is TRBV14, the J gene TRBJ1-2; maybe TRBD1 (5 bases). The V end lost 8 bases, the J end lost 0 bases, and 13 bases lay between the germline ends. The CDR3 contains 14 residues. CDR1 and CDR2 (germline): SGHDN, FVKESK. The CDR3: CASSRDGTNYGYTF. CDR3 nucleotides: TGTGCCAGCTCAAGGGACGGCACTAACTATGGCTACACCTTC. The full variable domain, completed using reference TRBV14 and TRBJ1-2, is EAGVTQFPSHSVIEKGQTVTLRCDPISGHDNLYWYRRVMGKEIKFLLHFVKESKQDESGMPNNRFLAERTGGTYSTLKVQPAELEDSGVYFCASSRDGTNYGYTFGSGTRLTVV.

In this sample, this clonotype turned up many times. This chain uses TRBV9 with TRBJ2-2; tentative D call: TRBD1 (6 bases). V dropped 5 bases and J dropped 1 base, with 12 bases sitting between them. The CDR3 length is 15 residues. Germline assignment: CDR1 SGDLS and CDR2 YYNGEE. CDR3 sequence: CASSGTLVNTGELFF. The CDR3 DNA sequence: TGTGCCAGCAGTGGGACACTTGTGAACACCGGGGAGCTGTTTTTT.

This clonotype was counted ten times or more. The chain joins TRBV11-2 to TRBJ1-6, with D perhaps matching TRBD1 (5 bases). CDR1 and CDR2 from the germline V gene are SGHAT and FQNNGV. The ends were cut back, 3 bases at V and 5 bases at J, with 8 bases in the middle. This CDR3 has 14 amino acids. Written as DNA, the CDR3 is TGTGCCAGCAGCTTGAGGGGAAATAATTCACCCCTCCACTTT. It translates to CASSLRGNNSPLHF. Looking up the rest from reference TRBV11-2 and TRBJ1-6 gives the full variable domain: EAGVAQSPRYKIIEKRQSVAFWCNPISGHATLYWYQQILGQGPKLLIQFQNNGVVDDSQLPKDRFSAERLKGVDSTLKIQPAKLEDSAVYLCASSLRGNNSPLHFGNGTRLTVT.

This clonotype was counted at least ten times. The genes are TRBV7-8 and TRBJ2-7; 12 nucleotides align to TRBD2. Germline V lookup: CDR1 SGHVS, CDR2 FQNEAQ. V was clipped by 3 bases and J by 4 bases; unmatched bases: 19. CDR3 length equals 20 residues. The CDR3 nucleotides read TGTGCCAGCAGCTTCTCTGTAGGGCCAGGGCTAGCGGGAGGGCAGTACGAGCAGTACTTC. Translation gives CASSFSVGPGLAGGQYEQYF.

V usage is TRBV20-1 and J usage is TRBJ2-5; 9 nucleotides agree with TRBD2. CDR1 and CDR2 from the germline V gene are DFQATT and SNEGSKA (reference sequence). The V gene end was trimmed by 1 base and the J gene end by 1 base; junction bases not matched to a gene: 1. This CDR3 spans 14 amino acids. CDR3 DNA: TGCAGTGCTAGAGTAGCGGGGGCCCAAGAGACCCAGTACTTC. Protein sequence: CSARVAGAQETQYF.

Turning to this clonotype: Given the absence of the conserved phenylalanine or tryptophan at the CDR3 end, a read error is likely. The chain is built from TRBV15 and TRBJ1-1, with D hard to call. Per the germline V gene, CDR1 is LNHNV and CDR2 is YYDKDF (reference sequence). The CDR3 has 14 amino acids. V gave up 3 bases and J gave up 0 bases, with 8 bases separating them. The CDR3 here is CATSSRILNTEAFI. The DNA for the CDR3 is TGTGCCACCAGCAGCAGGATCCTGAACACTGAAGCTTTCATT.

This clonotype was recorded at least ten times. J is TRBJ1-1 and V is TRBV5-1; D may be TRBD1 (5 bases). This CDR3 spans 15 amino acids. The ends were cut back, 1 base at V and 3 bases at J, with 13 bases in the middle. Germline V gene sequence: CDR1 SGHRS, CDR2 YFSETQ. The CDR3 sequence: CASSLLGPRDTEAFF. The CDR3 DNA reads TGCGCCAGCAGCTTGCTGGGACCCAGGGACACTGAAGCTTTCTTT.

This clonotype was observed many times. Here the CDR3 reads CASSDSADYNEQFF. The CDR3 DNA is TGTGCCAGCAGTGACTCTGCCGACTACAATGAGCAGTTCTTC. The chain joins TRBV6-4 to TRBJ2-1; D is unclear. There are 14 residues in the CDR3. V lost 0 bases and J lost 3, with 6 bases in between. The germline gives CDR1 MRHNA, CDR2 SNTAGT.

In its sample, this clonotype was seen many times. The CDR3 coding sequence is TGTGCCAGCAGCTTATTAGCGGGGGGACGCTCCTACGAGCAGTACTTC. Its protein is CASSLLAGGRSYEQYF. The genes are TRBV7-9 and TRBJ2-7, with 10 bases matching TRBD2. Trimming at V came to 2 bases and at J to 0 bases, leaving 4 bases not matched to a gene. CDR1 and CDR2 (germline): SEHNR, FQNEAQ (reference sequence). There are 16 residues in the CDR3.

Ten or more counts support this clonotype. The rearrangement uses TRBV20-1 and TRBJ2-7; D possibly corresponds to TRBD1 (6 bases). The V end was cut by 1 base, the J end by 3 bases, with 13 bases between. The CDR3 totals 14 residues. The germline V gene has CDR1 DFQATT and CDR2 SNEGSKA (reference sequence). CDR3: CSARAEGEIYEQYF. The CDR3, as DNA: TGCAGTGCTAGAGCTGAGGGGGAGATCTACGAGCAGTACTTC.

A note on this clonotype: The CDR3 does not end in the conserved phenylalanine or tryptophan, so this is likely a read error. This chain connects TRBV2 to TRBJ2-5; 12 bases are a match to TRBD2. The CDR3 is made up of 15 amino acids. Germline CDR1 and CDR2: SNHLY and FYNNEI. The J segment lost 5 bases and the V segment lost 6 bases, leaving 7 bases of the junction unmatched. In DNA, the CDR3 is TGTGCCAGCAGCTCGGCTAGCGGGGGGGGGGAGACCCAGTACGTC. This encodes CASSSASGGGETQYV.

The V gene is TRBV2, the J gene TRBJ1-2, with no clear D. This CDR3 spans 12 amino acids. CDR1 and CDR2 from the germline V gene are SNHLY and FYNNEI. Trimming stripped 2 bases from V and 12 bases from J, with 13 bases between. The CDR3 bases are TGTGCCAGCAGTGAATTAGCGGGAGGACACACCTTC. Translation gives CASSELAGGHTF.

At least ten counts were recorded for this clonotype. The chain joins TRBV19 to TRBJ2-3; the D gene could be TRBD1 or TRBD2 (6 bases each). The CDR3 is 14 amino acids. Germline V gene data show CDR1 as LNHDA and CDR2 as SQIVND (reference sequence). Trimming took off 3 bases at V and 5 bases at J, with 12 bases between the two ends. The DNA for the CDR3 is TGTGCCAGTAGTATCTCCAGGGGAGGAGATACGCAGTATTTT. Translation: CASSISRGGDTQYF.

The table lists this clonotype with a count of one. This rearrangement joins TRBV20-1 to TRBJ2-5; D perhaps matches TRBD1 (6 bases). Deletions cut 3 bases from V and 5 bases from J, with 10 bases between. Germline-derived CDR1 and CDR2 are DFQATT and SNEGSKA (reference sequence). The CDR3 consists of 12 residues. CDR3 loop: CSASGTGETQYF. CDR3 nucleotide sequence: TGCAGTGCTAGCGGTACAGGGGAGACCCAGTACTTC.

This clonotype was counted ten times or more. The genes are TRBV20-1 and TRBJ2-1; TRBD2 might be the D (6 bases). Germline V gene lookup returns CDR1 DFQATT and CDR2 SNEGSKA (reference sequence). This CDR3 spans 15 amino acids. Deletions cut 0 bases from V and 7 bases from J, with 16 bases between. The CDR3 loop is CSARELAALGNEQFF. CDR3 nucleotide sequence: TGCAGTGCTAGAGAATTAGCGGCTTTGGGTAATGAGCAGTTCTTC.

The chain combines TRBV2 with TRBJ2-3, with no clear D. Deletions cut 8 bases from V and 4 bases from J, with 16 bases between. CDR1 SNHLY and CDR2 FYNNEI come from the germline V gene. The CDR3 runs 14 residues. In DNA form, the CDR3 reads TGTGCCAGCCTCCGCGGACCGAGCCCAGATACGCAGTATTTT. This translates into CASLRGPSPDTQYF.